The 13 T cell receptor beta chains listed next were all sequenced from one sample in a study of blood T cell repertoires in COVID-19 (dated by TCRdb to between 2020 and 2021). The library relied on the immunoSEQ multiplex PCR assay. Held by TCRdb, this immuneACCESS table contains in-frame sequences only and omits some clones. Under half of the omission traces to an unresolved V gene where checked; the cause of the rest is unknown. The sample has 26,000 or so clones on record, around nine tenths of them singletons. The biggest ten clones account for about a sixth of the sample. Sequenced: peripheral blood. The receptors shown here come from a human donor in a cohort sampled during active COVID-19.

This clone was recorded once. This sequence joins TRBV18 and TRBJ1-3; 7 bases match TRBD1. The CDR3 covers 17 residues. Per the germline V gene, CDR1 is KGHSH and CDR2 is LQKENI. The trim removed 2 bases at V and 4 bases at J, leaving 11 bases unmatched. CDR3 nucleotide sequence: TGTGCCAGCTCACCAAGTGCTCCTACAGGGGACGGAAACACCATATATTTT. It encodes CASSPSAPTGDGNTIYF.

J is TRBJ2-3 and V is TRBV5-1, with 8 bases matching TRBD2. Germline CDR1 and CDR2: SGHRS and YFSETQ. V dropped 2 bases and J dropped 0; count of bases not matched to a gene: 5. The CDR3 has 16 amino acids. The CDR3 nucleotides read TGCGCCAGCAGCTTAGGGCTAGCGGGTAGCACAGATACGCAGTATTTT. Its translation is CASSLGLAGSTDTQYF.

This clone was recorded a few times. V usage is TRBV7-9 and J usage is TRBJ2-1; 14 bases line up with TRBD2. This CDR3 region has 17 residues. Trimming at V came to 2 bases and at J to 5 bases, leaving 5 bases not matched to a gene. Germline V gene sequence: CDR1 SEHNR, CDR2 FQNEAQ (reference sequence). The CDR3 is CASSLKVGLAGDNEQFF. The DNA for the CDR3 is TGTGCCAGCAGCTTAAAAGTGGGACTAGCGGGGGACAATGAGCAGTTCTTC. The full variable domain, in which reference TRBV7-9 and TRBJ2-1 provide the parts outside the CDR3, is DTGVSQNPRHKITKRGQNVTFRCDPISEHNRLYWYRQTLGQGPEFLTYFQNEAQLEKSRLLSDRFSAERPKGSFSTLEIQRTEQGDSAMYLCASSLKVGLAGDNEQFFGPGTRLTVL.

The chain has TRBV7-9 and TRBJ1-3; TRBD1 might be the D (5 bases). The germline gives CDR1 SEHNR, CDR2 FQNEAQ (reference sequence). Trimming took off 5 bases at V and 4 bases at J, with 18 bases between the two ends. The CDR3 runs 16 residues. The CDR3 DNA reads as TGTGCCAGCAGCCTAGGGTCCGGAGGGGAAGGAAACACCATATATTTT. The encoded protein is CASSLGSGGEGNTIYF.

The V call is TRBV29-1, the J call TRBJ1-5; no reliable D call. The CDR3 has 12 residues. Germline CDR1 SQVTM, CDR2 ANQGSEA. Trimming stripped 7 bases from V and 1 base from J, with 8 bases between. CDR3: CSAQASNQPQHF. The CDR3, as DNA: TGCAGCGCCCAGGCCAGCAATCAGCCCCAGCATTTT.

The chain combines TRBV5-4 with TRBJ2-3; TRBD2 is a possible D gene (6 bases). Germline V lookup: CDR1 SGHNT, CDR2 YYREEE (reference sequence). Trimming removed 4 bases from V and 2 bases from J, with 11 bases in between. The CDR3 is 14 residues long. The CDR3 DNA sequence: TGTGCCAGCAGCCCCGGGAGCACCACAGATACGCAGTATTTT. Its protein is CASSPGSTTDTQYF.

The J gene is TRBJ2-7, the V gene TRBV5-4, with 9 bases matching TRBD1. The CDR3 consists of 14 residues. Germline V gene data show CDR1 as SGHNT and CDR2 as YYREEE (reference sequence). V lost 1 base, J lost 7 bases, and 6 bases stayed unmatched. CDR3 loop: CASSLPGTGREQYF. The CDR3 coding sequence is TGTGCCAGCAGCTTGCCCGGGACAGGGCGGGAGCAGTACTTC. The full variable domain, rest sourced from reference TRBV5-4 and TRBJ2-7, is ETGVTQSPTHLIKTRGQQVTLRCSSQSGHNTVSWYQQALGQGPQFIFQYYREEENGRGNFPPRFSGLQFPNYSSELNVNALELDDSALYLCASSLPGTGREQYFGPGTRLTVT.

The chain joins TRBV1 to TRBJ2-1; TRBD2 reflects the table's D call only, with no check against the DNA. TRBV1 is classified as a pseudogene. This CDR3 comprises 15 residues. In nucleotides, the CDR3 is TGCACCAGCAGCCACGCCACTAGCGGGGTTTCTGAGCAGTTCTTC. Encoded protein: CTSSHATSGVSEQFF.

This clone was seen a handful of times. This rearrangement joins TRBV6-6 to TRBJ2-7; 10 bases map to TRBD2. The CDR3 contains 16 residues. Germline CDR1 reads MNHNY; CDR2 reads SVGAGI (reference sequence). Trimming removed 2 bases from V and 4 bases from J; junction bases left unmatched: 8. This chain's CDR3 is CASSYPPAGGEYEQYF. CDR3 sequence (DNA): TGTGCCAGCAGTTACCCCCCAGCGGGAGGGGAGTACGAGCAGTACTTC.

This chain uses TRBV9 with TRBJ2-1; D may be TRBD2 (5 bases). Germline V gives CDR1 SGDLS, CDR2 YYNGEE. Trimming pared 0 bases from V and 0 bases from J, leaving 22 bases between. The CDR3 is 20 residues long. The CDR3 region is CASSVGEGRLGISSYNEQFF. Here the CDR3 DNA reads TGTGCCAGCAGCGTAGGCGAGGGCAGGTTGGGTATAAGCTCCTACAATGAGCAGTTCTTC.

The chain employs TRBV28 and TRBJ2-7, with 8 bases aligning to TRBD2. V lost 6 bases and J lost 0; bases outside the gene matches: 7. The length of the CDR3 is 15 residues. Germline V gives CDR1 MDHEN, CDR2 SYDVKM. In DNA form, the CDR3 reads TGTGCCAGCAGCACCGCCGGGACTAGCTCCTACGAGCAGTACTTC. This gives the protein CASSTAGTSSYEQYF.

V gene TRBV19 combines with J gene TRBJ2-7, with D possibly matching TRBD2 (5 bases). The CDR3 length is 15 residues. The V gene lost 8 bases and the J gene lost 0 bases, with 17 bases spanning the gap. CDR1 LNHDA and CDR2 SQIVND come from the germline V gene (reference sequence). The CDR3 reads CASSPGKTYSYEQYF. In DNA, the CDR3 is TGTGCCAGTTCTCCGGGAAAGACCTACTCCTACGAGCAGTACTTC.

The V gene is TRBV4-1, the J gene TRBJ2-7; 11 nucleotides match TRBD2. Germline V gives CDR1 MGHRA, CDR2 YSYEKL. The CDR3 covers 14 residues. The V segment lost 10 bases and the J segment 1 base; nucleotides outside the gene matches: 6. Written as DNA, the CDR3 is TGCGCCACGGGCGGGACTAGCGGATCCTACGAGCAGTACTTC. Protein sequence: CATGGTSGSYEQYF.